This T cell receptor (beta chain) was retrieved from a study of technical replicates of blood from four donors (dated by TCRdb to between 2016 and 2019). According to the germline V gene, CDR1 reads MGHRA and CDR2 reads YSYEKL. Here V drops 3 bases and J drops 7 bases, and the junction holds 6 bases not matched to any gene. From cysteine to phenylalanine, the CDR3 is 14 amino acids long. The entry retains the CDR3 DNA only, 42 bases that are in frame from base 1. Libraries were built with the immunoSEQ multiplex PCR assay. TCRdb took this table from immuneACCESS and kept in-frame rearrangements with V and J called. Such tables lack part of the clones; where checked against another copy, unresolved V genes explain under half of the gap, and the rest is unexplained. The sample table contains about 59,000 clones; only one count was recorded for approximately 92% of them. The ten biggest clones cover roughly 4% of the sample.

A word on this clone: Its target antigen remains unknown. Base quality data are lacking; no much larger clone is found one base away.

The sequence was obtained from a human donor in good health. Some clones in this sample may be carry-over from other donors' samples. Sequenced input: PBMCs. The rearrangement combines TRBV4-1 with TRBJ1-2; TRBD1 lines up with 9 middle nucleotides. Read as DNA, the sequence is TGCGCCAGCAGCCATAGAACAGGGGGCTCTGGCTACACCTTC. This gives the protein CASSHRTGGSGYTF.